This T cell receptor beta chain is from a study of T cells in localized non-small cell lung cancer. Whole-study findings and limits: Of the top 100 tumor clones, median around 60 were in adjacent lung, approximately 30 among its top 100.

In the case of this clone: Antigen specificity is unknown.

Germline trimming cut 4 bases from V and 5 bases from J; bases unmatched to any gene: 3. The CDR3 runs to 14 residues. Germline V gene sequence: CDR1 MNHEY, CDR2 SVGAGI. The assay was immunoSEQ multiplex PCR, and TCRdb's table has in-frame clones only and misses some. The sample records around 40,000 clones, about 88% being singletons. This chain connects TRBV6-5 to TRBJ2-5; 11 bases agree with TRBD2. The clonotype comes from an older female donor with stage I squamous cell lung carcinoma. The sample here was peripheral blood, taken before any cancer treatment. The CDR3 spells CASSWASGRETQYF. The CDR3 bases are TGTGCCAGCAGTTGGGCTAGCGGGAGGGAGACCCAGTACTTC.